Below are 29 T cell receptor beta chains sequenced from a single sample in a study of cytomegalovirus exposure and HLA in healthy donors. Use of 60 Vbeta and 13 Jbeta primers characterized the PCR. TCRdb keeps only in-frame clones here, not all; method: immunoSEQ multiplex PCR. This sample's table reports 55,000 to 75,000 clones. Material for sequencing was PBMCs. The receptors come from a male donor in good health and CMV-seronegative.

V and J are TRBV2 and TRBJ2-7, with D possibly matching TRBD1 (7 bases). The germline CDR1 and CDR2 sequences are SNHLY and FYNNEI. Trimming removed 9 bases from V and 7 bases from J, with 22 bases in between. The CDR3 length is 14 residues. CDR3 nucleotide sequence: TGTGCCAGTAAAGCGGTGGAGGGGGCTGGGGAGCAGTACTTC. This sequence encodes CASKAVEGAGEQYF.

The chain carries TRBV5-6 and TRBJ2-6; tentatively, D is TRBD1 (5 bases). V was pared by 0 bases and J by 0 bases, with 10 bases between. The V gene's germline CDR1 is SGHDT and CDR2 YYEEEE. This CDR3 has 17 amino acids. The CDR3 nucleotides read TGTGCCAGCAGCTTGGTAGGGGTGAGCTCTGGGGCCAACGTCCTGACTTTC. It codes for CASSLVGVSSGANVLTF. Filled out from reference TRBV5-6 and TRBJ2-6, the complete variable domain reads DAGVTQSPTHLIKTRGQQVTLRCSPKSGHDTVSWYQQALGQGPQFIFQYYEEEERQRGNFPDRFSGHQFPNYSSELNVNALLLGDSALYLCASSLVGVSSGANVLTFGAGSRLTVL.

This sequence joins TRBV11-2 and TRBJ2-1; possibly TRBD2 for D (6 bases). CDR3 size: 15 residues. Germline V lookup: CDR1 SGHAT, CDR2 FQNNGV. V dropped 1 base and J dropped 4 bases, with 11 bases sitting between them. The CDR3 sequence: CASSLGVGGYNEQFF. The CDR3 DNA sequence: TGTGCCAGCAGCTTAGGTGTGGGGGGATACAATGAGCAGTTCTTC.

The chain employs TRBV6-6 and TRBJ2-3; D might be TRBD2 (6 bases). V was cut by 7 bases and J by 2 bases, with 19 bases left in between. Looked up from germline, CDR1 is MNHNY and CDR2 is SVGAGI (reference sequence). The CDR3 consists of 16 residues. The CDR3 nucleotides read TGTGCCAGCACCGCCCAAACCGGGACTTCCACAGATACGCAGTATTTT. Protein product: CASTAQTGTSTDTQYF.

The V call is TRBV28, the J call TRBJ2-2; TRBD2 matches 9 bases. Germline CDR1 reads MDHEN; CDR2 reads SYDVKM. Trimming cost V 7 bases and J 3 bases; bases outside gene matches: 9. The CDR3 contains 16 residues. This CDR3 is CASKGGSGRDTGELFF. In DNA form, the CDR3 reads TGTGCCAGCAAGGGGGGTAGCGGGAGAGACACCGGGGAGCTGTTTTTT.

This rearrangement joins TRBV5-1 to TRBJ1-1, with D possibly matching TRBD1 (5 bases). V lost 4 bases and J 6 bases, leaving 19 bases between the germline ends. The CDR3 length is 15 residues. CDR1 is SGHRS and CDR2 is YFSETQ in the germline V gene. The CDR3 coding sequence is TGCGCCAGCAGCCGCCTTGGGGGGGATGTGTCTGAAGCTTTCTTT. Translated: CASSRLGGDVSEAFF. Full variable domain (rest looked up from reference TRBV5-1 and TRBJ1-1): KAGVTQTPRYLIKTRGQQVTLSCSPISGHRSVSWYQQTPGQGLQFLFEYFSETQRNKGNFPGRFSGRQFSNSRSEMNVSTLELGDSALYLCASSRLGGDVSEAFFGQGTRLTVV.

The genes are TRBV6-5 and TRBJ2-7; possible D gene TRBD1, 5 bases. V lost 2 bases and J 2 bases, leaving 10 bases between the germline ends. CDR3 size: 14 residues. CDR1 and CDR2 from the germline V gene are MNHEY and SVGAGI. CDR3 sequence reads: CASSYRGGAYEQYF. CDR3 coding DNA: TGTGCCAGCAGTTACAGGGGTGGCGCCTACGAGCAGTACTTC.

The chain is built from TRBV5-1 and TRBJ2-7; D is possibly TRBD1 (6 bases). CDR3 length equals 13 residues. The germline V and J ends were trimmed by 3 bases and 1 base, with 8 bases remaining between them. Germline V gene sequence: CDR1 SGHRS, CDR2 YFSETQ. CDR3 sequence: CASSSDSSYEQYF. CDR3 DNA sequence: TGCGCCAGCAGCTCGGACAGTTCCTACGAGCAGTACTTC.

V and J are TRBV18 and TRBJ1-4; no clear D. V lost 3 bases to trimming and J lost 3 bases, with 8 bases between them. This CDR3 comprises 14 residues. The germline gives CDR1 KGHSH, CDR2 LQKENI. The CDR3 nucleotides are TGTGCCAGCTCACCGGCAGGATCTAATGAAAAACTGTTTTTT. As protein: CASSPAGSNEKLFF.

The gene calls are TRBV25-1 and TRBJ1-2; 7 nucleotides agree with TRBD1. This CDR3 comprises 17 residues. From germline, CDR1 is MGHDK and CDR2 SYGVNS. V lost 8 bases to trimming and J lost 4 bases; unmatched junction nucleotides: 19. The CDR3: CASAHHPGTESIYGYTF. The CDR3 region has the DNA TGTGCCAGCGCACACCATCCCGGGACAGAAAGTATCTATGGCTACACCTTC.

J is TRBJ1-1 and V is TRBV5-1; TRBD1 might be the D (5 bases). Trimming cost V 6 bases and J 7 bases, with 16 bases left between them. The CDR3 is 13 amino acids. Looked up from germline, CDR1 is SGHRS and CDR2 is YFSETQ. CDR3 in DNA: TGCGCCAGCACCGAACAGGACACCGGTGAAGCTTTCTTT. Its translation: CASTEQDTGEAFF.

As concerns this clone: The junction and the germline gene differ at one end; a read error may be behind it. The V gene is TRBV9, the J gene TRBJ2-3; D gene unclear. The CDR3 loop spans 13 amino acids. The germline gives CDR1 SGDLS, CDR2 YYNGEE. The CDR3 DNA sequence: TGTGACAGCAGCCCCCAAAGCGACGATACGCAGTATTTT. Protein: CDSSPQSDDTQYF.

This chain uses TRBV6-6 with TRBJ2-1; D is possibly TRBD1 (5 bases). V was pared by 5 bases and J by 7 bases, with 18 bases between. Germline CDR1 reads MNHNY; CDR2 reads SVGAGI (reference sequence). The CDR3 loop spans 15 amino acids. The CDR3 DNA sequence: TGTGCCAGCAGTCCGGACACCGCCCGTTTGAATGAGCAGTTCTTC. This sequence encodes CASSPDTARLNEQFF.

A word on this clone: Distinct nucleotide sequences in the sample also encode this CDR3. This chain links TRBV7-6 with TRBJ2-1; D call uncertain. The germline CDR1 and CDR2 sequences are SGHVS and FNYEAQ. Trimming took off 5 bases at V and 4 bases at J, with 9 bases between the two ends. CDR3 length: 13 amino acids. The CDR3 reads CASSPQIYNEQFF. The DNA of the CDR3 is TGTGCCAGCAGCCCCCAGATATACAATGAGCAGTTCTTC.

V is TRBV13 and J is TRBJ2-7, with 7 bases matching TRBD1. This CDR3 region has 15 residues. The junction had 5 bases not matched to a gene; V was cut back by 3 bases and J by 0 bases. Germline CDR1 reads PRHDT; CDR2 reads FYEKMQ (reference sequence). DNA of the CDR3: TGTGCCAGCAGCTTCGGGACAGAAGGCTCCTACGAGCAGTACTTC. Its translation is CASSFGTEGSYEQYF.

J is TRBJ2-5 and V is TRBV18, with TRBD1 matching over 8 bases. Trimming cost V 5 bases and J 7 bases; bases outside gene matches: 9. CDR3 length equals 14 residues. Germline assignment: CDR1 KGHSH and CDR2 LQKENI. The CDR3 region is CASSLSDRVATQYF. The DNA of the CDR3 is TGTGCCAGCTCATTATCGGACAGGGTGGCGACCCAGTACTTC.

The chain has TRBV5-6 and TRBJ2-7; a weak D match, TRBD2 (6 bases). Germline V gives CDR1 SGHDT, CDR2 YYEEEE. The CDR3 is made up of 15 amino acids. Trimming took 8 bases from V and 5 from J, leaving 23 bases between them. Written as DNA, the CDR3 is TGTGCCAGTCACCCATTTGGGGGAGGAGGCAACGAGCAGTACTTC. Protein sequence: CASHPFGGGGNEQYF.

The chain combines TRBV7-3 with TRBJ2-7; D is unclear. The V gene lost 0 bases and the J gene lost 8 bases, with 17 bases spanning the gap. CDR1 is SGHTA, CDR2 FQGTGA, per germline. The CDR3 is made up of 15 amino acids. CDR3 protein: CASSLTASPATKQYF. The CDR3, as DNA: TGTGCCAGCAGCTTAACTGCAAGCCCCGCTACGAAGCAGTACTTC.

V usage is TRBV7-3 and J usage is TRBJ2-1, with unresolved D. The V end lost 0 bases, the J end lost 2 bases, and 8 bases lay between the germline ends. This CDR3 has 15 amino acids. Germline values: CDR1 SGHTA, CDR2 FQGTGA. In DNA form, the CDR3 reads TGTGCCAGCAGCTTAACCCAGGCTACCTACAATGAGCAGTTCTTC. Its protein is CASSLTQATYNEQFF.

The V gene is TRBV11-3, the J gene TRBJ2-2; 7 bases agree with TRBD1. V shed 5 bases, J shed 4 bases, and the junction held 7 bases outside the gene matches. The germline gives CDR1 SGHNT, CDR2 YENEEA. This CDR3 has 15 amino acids. CDR3 in DNA: TGTGCCAGCAGCCCCACCGACAGGGTCACCGGGGAGCTGTTTTTT. It is translated as CASSPTDRVTGELFF.

V usage is TRBV4-3 and J usage is TRBJ2-7; 7 bases line up with TRBD1. Trimming took 1 base from V and 2 from J; bases not matched to a gene: 14. The CDR3 spans 18 residues. Germline CDR1 LGHNA, CDR2 YSLEER. The CDR3 DNA is TGCGCCAGCAGCCAAGCTTTGATAGAGGGGGCGGGCGCCTACGAGCAGTACTTC. It is translated as CASSQALIEGAGAYEQYF.

The chain has TRBV7-8 and TRBJ2-3, with a tentative D call TRBD2 (7 bases). The CDR3 has 18 amino acids. Germline CDR1 SGHVS, CDR2 FQNEAQ. The V end was cut by 3 bases, the J end by 2 bases, with 21 bases between. CDR3 in DNA: TGTGCCAGCAGCTTGGCGTCGGGCGGGGGCCTCTTCACAGATACGCAGTATTTT. Amino acid sequence: CASSLASGGGLFTDTQYF.

The chain has TRBV30 and TRBJ2-3, with TRBD2 matching over 10 bases. The CDR3 consists of 16 residues. The germline gives CDR1 GTSNPN, CDR2 SVGIG (reference sequence). The V gene end was trimmed by 4 bases and the J gene end by 2 bases; junction bases not matched to a gene: 9. The CDR3 bases are TGTGCCTGGAAAACTAGCGGGGTTCACTTCACAGATACGCAGTATTTT. This translates into CAWKTSGVHFTDTQYF.

In DNA, the CDR3 is TGCGCCAGCAGCCAAGAATTCGAAAGACTCTTTCAGCCCCAGCATTTT. This sequence encodes CASSQEFERLFQPQHF. The J gene is TRBJ1-5, the V gene TRBV4-1; the D is unclear. From germline, CDR1 is MGHRA and CDR2 YSYEKL. V was cut by 0 bases and J by 6 bases, with 15 bases left in between. The CDR3 spans 16 residues.

The chain has TRBV7-2 and TRBJ2-1, with 12 bases identical to TRBD2. The CDR3 consists of 17 residues. CDR1 is SGHTA, CDR2 FQGNSA, per germline. V lost 4 bases to trimming and J lost 5 bases; unmatched junction nucleotides: 9. CDR3 bases: TGTGCCAGCAGCTCCTCACTAGCGGGAGGCACCGACAATGAGCAGTTCTTC. Its protein is CASSSSLAGGTDNEQFF.

In DNA form, the CDR3 reads TGTGCCAGCAGCCTCGGTAGGACAGGAGGCACTCAGCCCCAGCATTTT. Amino acids: CASSLGRTGGTQPQHF. The chain combines TRBV7-9 with TRBJ1-5, with 7 bases fitting TRBD1. The V gene's germline CDR1 is SEHNR and CDR2 FQNEAQ (reference sequence). V lost 5 bases, J lost 6 bases, and 13 bases stayed unmatched. The CDR3 loop spans 16 amino acids. Together with reference TRBV7-9 and TRBJ1-5, the CDR3 gives the full variable domain: DTGVSQNPRHKITKRGQNVTFRCDPISEHNRLYWYRQTLGQGPEFLTYFQNEAQLEKSRLLSDRFSAERPKGSFSTLEIQRTEQGDSAMYLCASSLGRTGGTQPQHFGDGTRLSIL.

In nucleotides, the CDR3 is TGCGCCAGCAGCCAACCCTCTGGCAGGGGACACGTAAACACCGGGGAGCTGTTTTTT. Its protein product is CASSQPSGRGHVNTGELFF. The chain is built from TRBV4-1 and TRBJ2-2; TRBD1 might be the D (6 bases). The CDR3 runs 19 residues. V was clipped by 2 bases and J by 2 bases, with 21 bases between them. Germline V gene lookup returns CDR1 MGHRA and CDR2 YSYEKL.

The chain joins TRBV11-2 to TRBJ2-3, with D possibly being TRBD2 (6 bases). The CDR3 extends over 13 amino acids. CDR1 is SGHAT and CDR2 is FQNNGV in the germline V gene. The V and J ends lost 0 bases and 8 bases respectively, with 9 bases between them. The CDR3 nucleotides are TGTGCCAGCAGCTTAGAAGGGAGGTCTACGCAGTATTTT. Translation gives CASSLEGRSTQYF.

Note on this clone: One junction end disagrees with the germline gene, perhaps due to a read error. V is TRBV9 and J is TRBJ1-1; possibly TRBD1 for D (6 bases). Germline CDR1 reads SGDLS; CDR2 reads YYNGEE. The CDR3 consists of 15 residues. The CDR3 nucleotides are TGTGCCAGCAGCTCCCCAGGGTACGGGGACACTGAAGATTTCTTT. Translating gives CASSSPGYGDTEDFF.